The following is a T cell receptor beta chain sequence with its context. Antigen: not known. The junction does not match germline at one end; this may be a read error. This CDR3 has 14 amino acids. The authors used template switching to add a universal primer site and gave cDNA unique molecular identifiers. MiXCR, applied by TCRdb to the 5' RACE reads, yields one record per CDR3 protein. The repertoire holds around 1.7 million distinct CDR3 sequences, with around a third as singletons. These data are taken from a study of identical twins. Findings and caveats of the study: Alpha sequences that were out-of-frame and twin-shared showed an excess of low generation probability. Weaker excess twin sharing was seen among beta out-of-frame sequences.

The TCR comes from a newborn girl in good health. The sample was cord blood. The gene calls are TRBV12-3 or TRBV12-4 and TRBJ1-6; tentative D call: TRBD1 (6 bases). CDR3 DNA sequence: TGTGCCTGCAGTCCTGACAGGCACCCATCACCCCTCCACTTT. Protein sequence: CACSPDRHPSPLHF.